The rows below give T cell receptor beta chains drawn from one sample of a study of blood T cell repertoires in COVID-19. Clones were sequenced by immunoSEQ multiplex PCR, and TCRdb holds only the in-frame ones, with some missing. The sample lists about 300,000 clones, about nine tenths occurring once. Sequenced material: PBMCs or T cells enriched from blood (not recorded which). These receptors all come from a man in his thirties or forties who had recovered from COVID-19. CDR3s include the opening cysteine and the closing phenylalanine or tryptophan. Fields, in order: J gene, clone size, D gene, V gene, CDR3 protein, CDR3 DNA. The D gene is left open where the match is weak. Only some rows state a clone size, as once, few, many or a class for expanded clones.

J gene: TRBJ2-7; clone size: NA; D gene: TRBD1; V gene: TRBV24-1; CDR3 protein: CATSTRDSRFQYF; CDR3 DNA: TGTGCCACCAGCACCCGGGACAGTAGATTCCAGTACTTC
J gene: TRBJ1-2; clone size: NA; D gene: TRBD1; V gene: TRBV6-5; CDR3 protein: CASRPGQGVDGYTF; CDR3 DNA: TGTGCCAGCAGACCGGGACAGGGGGTAGATGGCTACACCTTC
J gene: TRBJ1-1; clone size: NA; D gene: TRBD1; V gene: TRBV27; CDR3 protein: CASSLSDRALNTEAFF; CDR3 DNA: TGTGCCAGCAGTTTATCGGACAGGGCACTGAACACTGAAGCTTTCTTT
J gene: TRBJ1-2; clone size: NA; D gene: NA; V gene: TRBV10-1; CDR3 protein: CASSDGSGGKGGYTF; CDR3 DNA: TGCGCCAGCAGTGACGGTTCTGGGGGGAAAGGTGGCTACACCTTC
J gene: TRBJ1-2; clone size: NA; D gene: TRBD1; V gene: TRBV19; CDR3 protein: CASSIIQGRGYTF; CDR3 DNA: TGTGCCAGTAGTATCATACAGGGGAGAGGCTACACCTTC
J gene: TRBJ2-7; clone size: NA; D gene: TRBD1; V gene: TRBV6-5; CDR3 protein: CASSYSGTGTYEQYF; CDR3 DNA: TGTGCCAGCAGTTACTCCGGGACAGGGACCTACGAGCAGTACTTC
J gene: TRBJ1-2; clone size: few; D gene: TRBD1; V gene: TRBV28; CDR3 protein: CASYDGRDRLAYYGYTF; CDR3 DNA: TGTGCCAGCTACGATGGGCGGGACAGGTTGGCTTACTATGGCTACACCTTC
J gene: TRBJ1-1; clone size: few; D gene: NA; V gene: TRBV27; CDR3 protein: CASSPRGGRISLEAFF; CDR3 DNA: TGTGCCAGCAGTCCCCGGGGAGGTCGTATTTCTCTGGAAGCTTTCTTT
J gene: TRBJ2-2; clone size: NA; D gene: TRBD1; V gene: TRBV7-8; CDR3 protein: CASSEGTGVTGELFF; CDR3 DNA: TGTGCCAGCAGCGAAGGGACAGGGGTCACCGGGGAGCTGTTTTTT
J gene: TRBJ1-4; clone size: NA; D gene: NA; V gene: TRBV4-1; CDR3 protein: CASSRTERDREKLFF; CDR3 DNA: TGCGCCAGCAGCCGAACCGAGCGAGACCGGGAAAAACTGTTTTTT
J gene: TRBJ2-2; clone size: NA; D gene: NA; V gene: TRBV6-5; CDR3 protein: CASSQGTDTGELFF; CDR3 DNA: TGTGCCAGCAGTCAGGGTACGGACACCGGGGAGCTGTTTTTT
J gene: TRBJ1-4; clone size: NA; D gene: NA; V gene: TRBV7-9; CDR3 protein: CASSLVTTGNEKLFF; CDR3 DNA: TGTGCCAGCAGCTTAGTTACTACGGGAAATGAAAAACTGTTTTTT
J gene: TRBJ1-1; clone size: few; D gene: NA; V gene: TRBV19; CDR3 protein: CASSIRARDTEAFF; CDR3 DNA: TGTGCCAGTAGTATCAGGGCTAGGGACACTGAAGCTTTCTTT
J gene: TRBJ2-3; clone size: NA; D gene: NA; V gene: TRBV30; CDR3 protein: CAWSYGGTDTQYF; CDR3 DNA: TGTGCCTGGAGTTACGGGGGCACAGATACGCAGTATTTT
J gene: TRBJ2-5; clone size: few; D gene: TRBD1; V gene: TRBV24-1; CDR3 protein: CATSEQGPGETQYF; CDR3 DNA: TGTGCCACCAGTGAACAGGGGCCGGGGGAGACCCAGTACTTC
J gene: TRBJ1-1; clone size: NA; D gene: TRBD1; V gene: TRBV24-1; CDR3 protein: CATSGTGYTEAFF; CDR3 DNA: TGTGCCACCTCCGGGACAGGGTACACTGAAGCTTTCTTT
J gene: TRBJ2-7; clone size: NA; D gene: TRBD1; V gene: TRBV10-3; CDR3 protein: CATTGTVAYEQYF; CDR3 DNA: TGTGCCACTACAGGGACAGTAGCCTACGAGCAGTACTTC
J gene: TRBJ2-7; clone size: NA; D gene: NA; V gene: TRBV7-2; CDR3 protein: CASSLEPGFHEQYF; CDR3 DNA: TGTGCCAGCAGCTTAGAGCCAGGGTTCCACGAGCAGTACTTC
J gene: TRBJ2-3; clone size: NA; D gene: NA; V gene: TRBV6-5; CDR3 protein: CASSYGGKGTDTQYF; CDR3 DNA: TGTGCCAGCAGTTACGGAGGGAAAGGCACAGATACGCAGTATTTT
J gene: TRBJ2-2; clone size: NA; D gene: NA; V gene: TRBV20-1; CDR3 protein: CSASPRGGRSYTGELFF; CDR3 DNA: TGCAGTGCTAGTCCCAGGGGAGGGAGGTCCTACACCGGGGAGCTGTTTTTT
J gene: TRBJ1-5; clone size: NA; D gene: TRBD1; V gene: TRBV5-1; CDR3 protein: CASSLGQGAGQPQHF; CDR3 DNA: TGCGCCAGCAGCTTGGGACAGGGGGCAGGGCAGCCCCAGCATTTT
J gene: TRBJ2-5; clone size: NA; D gene: NA; V gene: TRBV9; CDR3 protein: CASKTREETQYF; CDR3 DNA: TGTGCCAGCAAAACCCGGGAAGAGACCCAGTACTTC
J gene: TRBJ2-7; clone size: NA; D gene: NA; V gene: TRBV10-1; CDR3 protein: CASSEADRSYEQYF; CDR3 DNA: TGCGCCAGCAGTGAGGCCGACAGGTCCTACGAGCAGTACTTC
J gene: TRBJ1-4; clone size: NA; D gene: TRBD1; V gene: TRBV6-4; CDR3 protein: CATTIRGSGEKLFF; CDR3 DNA: TGTGCCACCACGATCAGGGGGTCAGGTGAAAAACTGTTTTTT
J gene: TRBJ1-3; clone size: NA; D gene: NA; V gene: TRBV5-6; CDR3 protein: CASSLRGSGNTIYF; CDR3 DNA: TGTGCCAGCAGCCTCCGAGGCTCTGGAAACACCATATATTTT
J gene: TRBJ2-2; clone size: NA; D gene: TRBD2; V gene: TRBV9; CDR3 protein: CASSVASGSVTGELFF; CDR3 DNA: TGTGCCAGCAGCGTAGCTAGCGGGAGTGTCACCGGGGAGCTGTTTTTT
J gene: TRBJ2-1; clone size: NA; D gene: NA; V gene: TRBV6-4; CDR3 protein: CASSDSTGVNYNEQFF; CDR3 DNA: TGTGCCAGCAGTGACTCAACGGGGGTTAACTACAATGAGCAGTTCTTC
J gene: TRBJ1-4; clone size: NA; D gene: TRBD1; V gene: TRBV5-6; CDR3 protein: CASSLEYGQGNEKLFF; CDR3 DNA: TGTGCCAGCAGCTTGGAGTACGGACAGGGGAATGAAAAACTGTTTTTT
J gene: TRBJ1-2; clone size: NA; D gene: TRBD1; V gene: TRBV7-8; CDR3 protein: CASSNPTGANYGYTF; CDR3 DNA: TGTGCCAGCAGCAACCCGACAGGGGCGAACTATGGCTACACCTTC
J gene: TRBJ2-1; clone size: once; D gene: TRBD2; V gene: TRBV7-8; CDR3 protein: CASSLAPNLAGKGSNEQFF; CDR3 DNA: TGTGCCAGCAGCTTAGCTCCAAATCTAGCGGGAAAGGGCTCCAATGAGCAGTTCTTC
J gene: TRBJ1-1; clone size: NA; D gene: NA; V gene: TRBV30; CDR3 protein: CAWRTQGNTEAFF; CDR3 DNA: TGTGCCTGGAGGACACAGGGAAACACTGAAGCTTTCTTT
J gene: TRBJ1-2; clone size: NA; D gene: NA; V gene: TRBV19; CDR3 protein: CASSLAGDYGYTF; CDR3 DNA: TGTGCCAGTAGTCTTGCAGGGGACTATGGCTACACCTTC
J gene: TRBJ1-1; clone size: NA; D gene: NA; V gene: TRBV12-3/TRBV12-4; CDR3 protein: CASSWYRVPEAFF; CDR3 DNA: TGTGCCAGCAGTTGGTACAGGGTCCCTGAAGCTTTCTTT